Listed here is a single TCR beta chain. V gave up 2 bases and J gave up 3 bases, with 3 bases separating them. The germline CDR1 and CDR2 sequences are SGHRS and YFSETQ. The CDR3 contains 12 residues. This record comes from a study of T cell responses to AZD1222 COVID-19 vaccine. Profiling relied on immunoSEQ multiplex PCR, and the TCRdb table lists in-frame clones only, not all of them. Of 75,000 to 100,000 clones in the sample, just over 85% were seen once. The receptor comes from an adult in good health. The sequences come from peripheral blood, collected on day 0 of MenACWY control vaccination. The chain couples TRBV5-1 to TRBJ2-1; D gene ambiguous. Here the CDR3 DNA reads TGCGCCAGCAGCTTAGACTACAATGAGCAGTTCTTC. Its translation is CASSLDYNEQFF.